This is a list of T cell receptor beta chains from one sample in a study of blood T cell repertoires in COVID-19. Sequencing used immunoSEQ multiplex PCR; TCRdb keeps in-frame clones, though not all of them. This sample has 210,000 or so clones, with approximately 80% found just once. Sequenced material: PBMCs or T cells enriched from blood (not recorded which). The receptor source for this set is a woman aged 50 to 60 with acute COVID-19. Each CDR3 is given without its conserved first and last residue.

CDR3 length	V gene	J gene	CDR3 protein
12	TRBV5-6	TRBJ1-1	ASSFGGRGTEAF
11	TRBV29-1	TRBJ1-5	SVGQGGNQPQH
15	TRBV27	TRBJ1-5	ASSLAGTDHSNQPQH
17	TRBV7-9	TRBJ1-5	ASSLDGELRRGSNQPQH
11	TRBV6-5	TRBJ1-2	ASSYQTGDGYT
14	TRBV5-6	TRBJ2-5	ASSLFRRFQQETQY
12	TRBV29-1	TRBJ2-2	SVRLAGGGGELF
11	TRBV25-1	TRBJ2-6	ATSVAGANVLT
10	TRBV7-2	TRBJ1-6	ASSLAGTGLY
13	TRBV11-2	TRBJ2-7	ASVEDNWGDDEQY
12	TRBV5-4	TRBJ2-2	ASSRTGHTGELF
10	TRBV4-3	TRBJ2-1	ASSQTQGKQF
12	TRBV9	TRBJ2-7	ASSTGTPTYEQY
12	TRBV9	TRBJ1-6	ASSGDRSNSPLH
16	TRBV10-3	TRBJ1-2	AISETVYRGRANYGYT
14	TRBV3-1/TRBV3-2	TRBJ1-2	ASSQDRRGRSYGYT
12	TRBV5-1	TRBJ1-1	ASRGTGLRTEAF
13	TRBV2	TRBJ2-5	ASSYAGTGQETQY
14	TRBV27	TRBJ1-2	ASSLGIGTRGYGYT
13	TRBV6-5	TRBJ2-7	ASSRSGRASYEQY
13	TRBV28	TRBJ2-1	ASSRSGSSYNEQF
14	TRBV18	TRBJ2-2	ASSPLRGGDTGELF
11	TRBV7-2	TRBJ2-1	ASSREVRNEQF
12	TRBV11-2	TRBJ2-7	ASSSRTGGREQY
13	TRBV2	TRBJ2-3	ASSPTGFSTDTQY
12	TRBV18	TRBJ2-1	ASSPYRLDNEQF
11	TRBV4-1	TRBJ2-7	ASSSGTTYEQY
10	TRBV19	TRBJ1-2	ATKGGGYGYT
13	TRBV14	TRBJ2-7	ASSQVTSRAYEQY
15	TRBV28	TRBJ2-7	ASSSSRAPYRNYEQY
15	TRBV7-9	TRBJ2-5	ASSHTRVGTSERTQY
14	TRBV5-1	TRBJ1-4	ASSLVGGQSNEKLF
14	TRBV6-2/TRBV6-3	TRBJ2-2	ASSWAATTVTGELF
13	TRBV7-2	TRBJ1-4	ASSPSSATNEKLF
14	TRBV28	TRBJ2-5	ASSLSGGDLSKTQY
17	TRBV7-2	TRBJ2-5	ASSLVGLAGDLMGETQY
14	TRBV18	TRBJ2-2	ASSPLAGGGTGELF